This TCR beta chain was documented in a study of beta chain features in type 1 diabetes. The authors reverse transcribed all of the isolated RNA, so sequencing captured expressed TCRB transcripts. The data were produced by immunoSEQ multiplex PCR, yet TCRdb's version contains in-frame clones alone and is incomplete. This sample yields roughly 240,000 clones, of which over 65% are seen a single time; approximately 0.05% belongs to the top ten. Remarks on this clone: Its target is unknown.

CDR1 SNHLY and CDR2 FYNNEI come from the germline V gene. Trimming removed 6 bases from V and 6 bases from J, with 8 bases in between. CDR3 length: 12 amino acids. Findings and limits, study-wide: TCRB CDR3s were moderately but significantly shorter in Type 1 diabetes patients in all four CD4+ subsets. The VDJ junctions of type 1 diabetes patients carried fewer insertions and more deletions. Compared to healthy donors, patients appeared to have naive, central memory and Treg TCRB repertoires that were more alike. Any HLA effect on TCRB rearrangement was left unresolved by small sub-analyses.

The TCR sequence derives from a man aged 25-45 years in good health. Sequences were obtained from naive CD4+ T cells from blood. This chain links TRBV2 with TRBJ2-2; no definite D call. In DNA form, the CDR3 reads TGTGCCAGCAGCAAGTCCCCCGGGGAGCTGTTTTTT. Translated: CASSKSPGELFF. Based on the CDR3 plus reference TRBV2 and TRBJ2-2, the full variable domain is EPEVTQTPSHQVTQMGQEVILRCVPISNHLYFYWYRQILGQKVEFLVSFYNNEISEKSEIFDDQFSVERPDGSNFTLKIRSTKLEDSAMYFCASSKSPGELFFGEGSRLTVL.